The clone carrying this TCR beta chain is medium-sized. Its antigen is unidentified. For a library built for alpha chains, this beta chain is a stray read; little rests on its size. Germline-derived CDR1 and CDR2 are SGHTA and FQGNSA. There are 13 residues in the CDR3. V gave up 3 bases and J gave up 8 bases; unmatched junction bases: 5. The data were obtained in a study of spatial heterogeneity in lung cancer. Study information: A strong correlation was found between TCR transcript counts in tumor regions and a T cell module score derived from matched bulk RNA-seq. A unique TCR and UMI combination showed up more than ten times in raw reads, on average. Regarding the study as a whole: Expanded intratumoral alpha and beta TCR counts tracked tumor mutation counts.

TCRdb re-derived calls from the 5' RACE reads in MiXCR, one entry per CDR3 protein. The sample records about 5,900 distinct CDR3 sequences, roughly 15% being singletons. Described time point: sample taken at primary tumor resection. Whole RNA came from tumor, nontumor lung or frozen PBMC and was sequenced without being sorted. Sequencing used lung tumor tissue, obtained at surgery. The chain combines TRBV7-2 with TRBJ1-2, with 8 bases aligning to TRBD1. The sequence was collected from a male donor with early-stage non-small cell lung cancer. In DNA form, the CDR3 reads TGTGCCAGCAGCTTTACGACAGGGGAAGGCTACACCTTC. As protein: CASSFTTGEGYTF.